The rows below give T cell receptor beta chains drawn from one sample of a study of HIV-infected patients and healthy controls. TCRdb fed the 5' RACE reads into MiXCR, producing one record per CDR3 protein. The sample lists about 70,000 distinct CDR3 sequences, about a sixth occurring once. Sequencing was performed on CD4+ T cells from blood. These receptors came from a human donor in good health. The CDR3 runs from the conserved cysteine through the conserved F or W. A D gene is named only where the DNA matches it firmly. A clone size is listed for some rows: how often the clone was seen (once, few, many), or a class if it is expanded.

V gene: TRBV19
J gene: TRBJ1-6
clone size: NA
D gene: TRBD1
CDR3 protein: CASSNKGGGGSPLHF
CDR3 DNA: TGTGCCAGTAGTAATAAAGGGGGCGGTGGTTCACCCCTCCACTTT

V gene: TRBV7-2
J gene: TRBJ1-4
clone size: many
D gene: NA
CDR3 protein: CASSPTGGPNEKLFF
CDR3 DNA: TGTGCCAGCAGCCCGACGGGGGGGCCTAATGAAAAACTGTTTTTT

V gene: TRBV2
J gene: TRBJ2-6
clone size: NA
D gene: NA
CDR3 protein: CASRQAGANVLTF
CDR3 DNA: TGTGCCAGCAGACAGGCTGGGGCCAACGTCCTGACTTTC

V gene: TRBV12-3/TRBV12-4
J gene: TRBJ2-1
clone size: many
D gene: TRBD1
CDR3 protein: CASSKNVGQVNEQFF
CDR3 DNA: TGTGCCAGCAGTAAAAATGTCGGACAGGTCAATGAGCAGTTCTTC

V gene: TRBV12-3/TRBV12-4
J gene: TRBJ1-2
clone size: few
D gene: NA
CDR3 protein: CASSLAGAHAYGYTF
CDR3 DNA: TGTGCCAGCAGCTTGGCAGGGGCGCATGCCTATGGCTACACCTTC

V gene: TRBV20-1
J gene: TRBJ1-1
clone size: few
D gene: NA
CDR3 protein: CSAQANTEAFF
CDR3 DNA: TGCAGTGCTCAGGCAAATACTGAAGCTTTCTTT

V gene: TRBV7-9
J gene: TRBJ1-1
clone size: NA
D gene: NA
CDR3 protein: CASSLKLGSAFF
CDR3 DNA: TGTGCCAGCAGCTTAAAGCTGGGGTCAGCTTTCTTT

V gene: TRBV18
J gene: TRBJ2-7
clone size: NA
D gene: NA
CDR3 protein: CASSPLGGQSSYEQYF
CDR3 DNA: TGTGCCAGCTCACCTCTCGGGGGACAGAGTTCCTACGAGCAGTACTTC

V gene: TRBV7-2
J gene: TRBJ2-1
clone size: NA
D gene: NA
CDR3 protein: CASSLVVGNGEQFF
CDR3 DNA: TGTGCCAGCAGCTTAGTTGTGGGGAATGGGGAGCAGTTCTTC

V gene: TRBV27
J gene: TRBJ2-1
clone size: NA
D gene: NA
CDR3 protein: CASSLWCSNNEQFF
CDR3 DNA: TGTGCCAGCAGTTTATGGTGCAGTAACAATGAGCAGTTCTTC

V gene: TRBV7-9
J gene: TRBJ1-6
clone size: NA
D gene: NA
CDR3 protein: CASSRRNSPLHF
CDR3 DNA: TGTGCCAGCAGCAGACGTAATTCACCCCTCCACTTT

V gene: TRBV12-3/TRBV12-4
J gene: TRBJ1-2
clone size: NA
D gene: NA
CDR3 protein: CASRGVYGYTF
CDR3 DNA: TGTGCCAGCAGGGGGGTGTATGGCTACACCTTC

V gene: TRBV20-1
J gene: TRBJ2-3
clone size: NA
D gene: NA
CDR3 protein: CSVPLATSTDTQYF
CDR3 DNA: TGCAGTGTTCCATTAGCGACTAGCACAGATACGCAGTATTTT

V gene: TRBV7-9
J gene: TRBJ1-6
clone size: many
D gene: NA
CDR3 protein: CASSLVGGTGNSPLHF
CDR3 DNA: TGTGCCAGCAGCTTAGTAGGGGGGACGGGAAATTCACCCCTCCACTTT

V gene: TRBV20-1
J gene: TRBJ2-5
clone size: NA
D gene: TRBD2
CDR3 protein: CSARGGTSGVETQYF
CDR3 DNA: TGCAGTGCTAGAGGCGGGACTAGCGGGGTGGAGACCCAGTACTTC

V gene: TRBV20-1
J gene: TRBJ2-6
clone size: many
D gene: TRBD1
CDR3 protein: CSARYRDRGSGANVLTF
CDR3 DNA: TGCAGTGCTAGGTACCGGGACAGGGGCTCTGGGGCCAACGTCCTGACTTTC

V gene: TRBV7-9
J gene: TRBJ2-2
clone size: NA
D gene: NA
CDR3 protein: CASSLAQGSGELFF
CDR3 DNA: TGTGCCAGCAGCTTAGCCCAGGGATCCGGGGAGCTGTTTTTT

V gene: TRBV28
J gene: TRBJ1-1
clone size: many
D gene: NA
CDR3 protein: CASNSPGLKAFF
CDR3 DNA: TGTGCCAGCAATAGCCCGGGGCTGAAAGCTTTCTTT

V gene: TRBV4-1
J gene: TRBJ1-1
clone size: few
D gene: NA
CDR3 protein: CASSQAQNTEAFF
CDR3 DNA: TGCGCCAGCAGCCAAGCGCAGAACACTGAAGCTTTCTTT

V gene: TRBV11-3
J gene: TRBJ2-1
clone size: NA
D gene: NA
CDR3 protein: CASSSLENNEQFF
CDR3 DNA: TGTGCCAGCAGCTCGTTGGAAAACAATGAGCAGTTCTTC

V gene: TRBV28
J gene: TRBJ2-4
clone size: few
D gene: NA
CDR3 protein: CASQEVGLGAKNIQYF
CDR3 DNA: TGTGCCAGTCAAGAGGTGGGATTAGGGGCCAAAAACATTCAGTACTTC

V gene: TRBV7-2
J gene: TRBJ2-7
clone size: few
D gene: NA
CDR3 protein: CASSPSLSSNEQYF
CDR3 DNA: TGTGCCAGCAGCCCTAGTTTGTCCTCTAACGAGCAGTACTTC

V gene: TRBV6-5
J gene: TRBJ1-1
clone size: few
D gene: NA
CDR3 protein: CASSRRPNTEAFF
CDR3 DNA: TGTGCCAGCAGTCGCCGACCGAACACTGAAGCTTTCTTT

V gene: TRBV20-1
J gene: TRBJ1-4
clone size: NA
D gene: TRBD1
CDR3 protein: CSAYLAGGNEKLFF
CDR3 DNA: TGCAGTGCCTACCTGGCAGGGGGTAATGAAAAACTGTTTTTT

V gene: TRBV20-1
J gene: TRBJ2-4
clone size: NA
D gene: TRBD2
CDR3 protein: CSAGTSGRNIQYF
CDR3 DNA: TGCAGTGCTGGGACTAGCGGGAGAAACATTCAGTACTTC

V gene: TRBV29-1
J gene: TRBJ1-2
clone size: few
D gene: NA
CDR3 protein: CSVDPNRVGYGYTF
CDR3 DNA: TGCAGCGTTGACCCAAACAGGGTCGGCTATGGCTACACCTTC

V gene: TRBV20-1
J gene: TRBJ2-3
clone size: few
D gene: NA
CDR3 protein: CSATKTDTQYF
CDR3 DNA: TGCAGTGCCACTAAGACAGATACGCAGTATTTT

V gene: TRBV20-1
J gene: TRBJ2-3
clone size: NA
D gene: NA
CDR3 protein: CSARVDKADTQYF
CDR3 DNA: TGCAGTGCTAGAGTGGACAAAGCAGATACGCAGTATTTT

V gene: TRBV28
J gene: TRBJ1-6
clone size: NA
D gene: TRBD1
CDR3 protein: CASSLRQGWVQSNSPLHF
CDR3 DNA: TGTGCCAGCAGTCTTCGACAGGGGTGGGTTCAGAGTAATTCACCCCTCCACTTT

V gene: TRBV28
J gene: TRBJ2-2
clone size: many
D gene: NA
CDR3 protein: CASRAFKGNTGELFF
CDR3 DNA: TGTGCCAGCAGGGCCTTCAAAGGGAACACCGGGGAGCTGTTTTTT

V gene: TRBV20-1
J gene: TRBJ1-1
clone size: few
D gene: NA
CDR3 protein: CSAPPGHGEAFF
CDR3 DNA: TGCAGTGCCCCTCCCGGGCACGGTGAAGCTTTCTTT

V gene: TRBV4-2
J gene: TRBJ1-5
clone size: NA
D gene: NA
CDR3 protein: CASSQVQGIYSNQPQHF
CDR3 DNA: TGTGCCAGCAGCCAAGTCCAGGGTATCTATAGCAATCAGCCCCAGCATTTT

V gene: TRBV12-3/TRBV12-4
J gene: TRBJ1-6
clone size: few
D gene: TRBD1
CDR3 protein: CASSFRDRGDSPLHF
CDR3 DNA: TGTGCCAGCAGTTTCCGGGACAGGGGGGACTCACCCCTCCACTTT

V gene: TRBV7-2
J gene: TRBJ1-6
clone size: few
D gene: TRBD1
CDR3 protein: CASSTKTGGVGYNSPLHF
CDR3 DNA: TGTGCCAGCAGCACCAAGACAGGGGGCGTTGGCTATAATTCACCCCTCCACTTT

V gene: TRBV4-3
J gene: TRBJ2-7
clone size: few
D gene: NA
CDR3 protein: CASSHGFNYEQYF
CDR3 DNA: TGCGCCAGCAGCCACGGGTTTAACTACGAGCAGTACTTC